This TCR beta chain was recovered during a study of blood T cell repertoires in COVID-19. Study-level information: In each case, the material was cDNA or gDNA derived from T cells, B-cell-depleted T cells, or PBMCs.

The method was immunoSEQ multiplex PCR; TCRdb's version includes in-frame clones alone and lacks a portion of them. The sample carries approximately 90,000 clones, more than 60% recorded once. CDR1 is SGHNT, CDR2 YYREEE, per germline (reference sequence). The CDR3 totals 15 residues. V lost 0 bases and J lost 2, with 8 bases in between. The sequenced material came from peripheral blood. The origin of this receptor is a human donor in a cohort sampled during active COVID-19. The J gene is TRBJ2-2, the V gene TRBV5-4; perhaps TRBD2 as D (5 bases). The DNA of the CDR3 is TGTGCCAGCAGCTTGGGGACTCGAAACACCGGGGAGCTGTTTTTT. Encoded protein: CASSLGTRNTGELFF.